The 29 T cell receptor beta chains listed next were all sequenced from one sample in a study of OX40 agonist ivuxolimab in advanced cancers. Generated by immunoSEQ multiplex PCR, the TCRdb table keeps only in-frame clones and is missing some. This table has more than 10,000 clones, approximately 72% appearing once. The specimen comprised CD4+ or CD8+ T cells sorted from blood, sampled in a trial of the OX40 agonist ivuxolimab. The receptor source for this set is an adult with an advanced solid tumor such as melanoma, head and neck, liver or kidney cancer.

CDR3 nucleotides: TGTGCCAGCAGCGAGGGAAGATACTACGAGCAGTACTTC. Its translation is CASSEGRYYEQYF. This chain uses TRBV2 with TRBJ2-7; tentatively, D is TRBD2 (5 bases). This CDR3 has 13 amino acids. V lost 6 bases, J lost 3 bases, and 12 bases lay in between. Germline lookup yields CDR1 SNHLY and CDR2 FYNNEI.

The J gene is TRBJ2-3, the V gene TRBV13; 12 bases match TRBD2. Trimming removed 1 base from V and 3 bases from J; junction bases left unmatched: 2. Germline V CDR1 and CDR2: PRHDT, FYEKMQ (reference sequence). This CDR3 has 16 amino acids. The chain's CDR3 is CASSLELAGGTDTQYF. In DNA form, the CDR3 reads TGTGCCAGCAGCTTAGAACTAGCGGGGGGAACAGATACGCAGTATTTT.

This chain links TRBV7-9 with TRBJ2-1; D might be TRBD1 (6 bases). Deletions cut 1 base from V and 3 bases from J, with 19 bases between. Germline loops: CDR1 SEHNR, CDR2 FQNEAQ (reference sequence). The CDR3 is 18 residues long. The CDR3 here is CASSLVGGTTTFYNEQFF. In DNA form, the CDR3 reads TGTGCCAGCAGCTTAGTAGGGGGTACGACAACTTTCTACAATGAGCAGTTCTTC.

This clone was detected once. V usage is TRBV27 and J usage is TRBJ1-5; no clear D gene. The V and J ends lost 4 bases and 5 bases respectively, with 12 bases between them. The germline V gene encodes CDR1 MNHEY and CDR2 SMNVEV (reference sequence). The CDR3 spans 14 residues. The CDR3, as DNA: TGTGCCAGCAGTTACGAAGGCCCGCATCAGCCCCAGCATTTT. Translated: CASSYEGPHQPQHF.

The chain recombines TRBV10-2 with TRBJ2-1; weak D call: TRBD2 (6 bases). The V and J ends lost 2 bases and 1 base respectively, with 6 bases between them. In germline, CDR1 is WSHSY, CDR2 SAAADI. CDR3 length: 14 amino acids. CDR3 sequence: CASSERESYNEQFF. In nucleotides, the CDR3 is TGCGCCAGCAGTGAGCGGGAGTCCTACAATGAGCAGTTCTTC.

The chain is built from TRBV7-3 and TRBJ2-7, with D possibly being TRBD2 (6 bases). This CDR3 is 13 amino acids long. Germline lookup yields CDR1 SGHTA and CDR2 FQGTGA. V was clipped by 2 bases and J by 6 bases, with 11 bases between them. CDR3 in amino acids: CASSLFPGGEQYF. In DNA form, the CDR3 reads TGTGCCAGCAGCTTATTTCCCGGGGGCGAGCAGTACTTC.

The chain is built from TRBV29-1 and TRBJ2-7; tentatively, D is TRBD1 (5 bases). V lost 4 bases and J 5 bases, leaving 18 bases between the germline ends. CDR3 length equals 14 residues. Germline CDR1 is SQVTM and CDR2 is ANQGSEA. CDR3 nucleotides: TGCAGCGTTGTAGAGCGAGGACACTGGGACGAGCAGTACTTC. It translates to CSVVERGHWDEQYF.

Only a few counts were recorded for this clone. The V gene is TRBV6-1, the J gene TRBJ2-5; weak D call: TRBD2 (6 bases). Per the germline V gene, CDR1 is MNHNS and CDR2 is SASEGT. CDR3 length: 15 residues. V was trimmed by 5 bases and J by 4 bases, leaving 17 bases between them. The CDR3 DNA reads TGTGCCAGCAGTCCCTTGCTCGGGAGCGGAGAGACCCAGTACTTC. Encoded protein: CASSPLLGSGETQYF.

The V call is TRBV5-4, the J call TRBJ1-2; TRBD1 matches 8 bases. CDR3 length: 13 amino acids. Trimming cost V 9 bases and J 4 bases; bases outside gene matches: 8. Germline CDR1 reads SGHNT; CDR2 reads YYREEE (reference sequence). CDR3 sequence reads: CAISDRVGYGYTF. For the CDR3, the DNA is TGTGCCATATCGGACAGGGTGGGCTATGGCTACACCTTC.

The chain carries TRBV13 and TRBJ2-3; 12 bases fit TRBD2. CDR1 is PRHDT, CDR2 FYEKMQ, per germline (reference sequence). CDR3 length: 17 amino acids. Unmatched junction bases numbered 12, after V lost 5 bases and J lost 6 bases. In DNA, the CDR3 is TGTGCCAGCAGCACCCAGCCTAGCGGGAGGGCCCCGGATACGCAGTATTTT. It specifies CASSTQPSGRAPDTQYF.

This sequence joins TRBV18 and TRBJ2-1; D gene unclear. Germline CDR1 KGHSH, CDR2 LQKENI. This CDR3 is 14 amino acids long. The germline V and J ends were trimmed by 5 bases and 3 bases, with 11 bases remaining between them. The CDR3 sequence is CASSYTGYYNEQFF. CDR3 DNA: TGTGCCAGCTCATATACCGGCTACTACAATGAGCAGTTCTTC.

This chain joins TRBV5-6 and TRBJ2-7; weak D call: TRBD2 (6 bases). The V end lost 4 bases, the J end lost 0 bases, and 11 bases lay between the germline ends. In germline, CDR1 is SGHDT, CDR2 YYEEEE. The CDR3 is made up of 14 amino acids. This chain's CDR3 is CASSEDYHSYEQYF. The CDR3 DNA is TGTGCCAGCAGCGAGGACTACCACTCCTACGAGCAGTACTTC.

J is TRBJ2-2 and V is TRBV27, with a weak D call TRBD2 (5 bases). This CDR3 is 14 amino acids long. V was pared by 4 bases and J by 8 bases, with 14 bases between. The germline V gene encodes CDR1 MNHEY and CDR2 SMNVEV (reference sequence). The DNA for the CDR3 is TGTGCCAGCAGTTGGGCGGACGGAGGAGGGGAGCTGTTTTTT. This gives the protein CASSWADGGGELFF.

The chain is built from TRBV7-9 and TRBJ2-1, with D perhaps TRBD1 (6 bases). Germline values: CDR1 SEHNR, CDR2 FQNEAQ (reference sequence). The CDR3 consists of 15 residues. Trimming stripped 4 bases from V and 6 bases from J, with 16 bases between. The CDR3 region is CASSSAIGQINEQFF. The CDR3 DNA follows: TGTGCCAGCAGCTCAGCGATAGGACAGATCAATGAGCAGTTCTTC.

The chain recombines TRBV10-1 with TRBJ2-1; 9 bases fit TRBD1. The CDR3 totals 14 residues. Trimming cost V 5 bases and J 7 bases; bases outside gene matches: 6. Per the germline V gene, CDR1 is WNHNN and CDR2 is SYGVQD (reference sequence). The CDR3 sequence: CASSPGQGGNEQFF. The CDR3, as DNA: TGCGCCAGCAGTCCGGGACAGGGAGGGAATGAGCAGTTCTTC.

The rearrangement joins TRBV4-3 to TRBJ2-3; tentative D call: TRBD1 (5 bases). Trimming took 1 base from V and 1 from J, leaving 18 bases between them. Germline-derived CDR1 and CDR2 are LGHNA and YSLEER. This CDR3 is built from 18 residues. CDR3 nucleotide sequence: TGCGCCAGCAGCCAAGGTATTATGATACAGGCCGGCACAGATACGCAGTATTTT. Its translation: CASSQGIMIQAGTDTQYF.

The rearrangement uses TRBV7-9 and TRBJ2-2, with 8 bases identical to TRBD1. The germline V gene encodes CDR1 SEHNR and CDR2 FQNEAQ (reference sequence). With 5 bases clipped from V and 3 bases from J, the junction kept 8 bases outside the gene matches. The length of the CDR3 is 16 residues. This CDR3 reads CASSLRRQGYTGELFF. CDR3 DNA sequence: TGTGCCAGCAGCCTGCGGAGACAGGGGTACACCGGGGAGCTGTTTTTT.

CDR3 DNA: TGTGCCAGCAGTATCCTAGGGGGGACAGATACGCAGTATTTT. Protein: CASSILGGTDTQYF. The V gene is TRBV6-5, the J gene TRBJ2-3, with D perhaps assigned TRBD1 or TRBD2 (6 bases each). Trimming cost V 5 bases and J 3 bases, with 12 bases left between them. The CDR3 consists of 14 residues. The V gene's germline CDR1 is MNHEY and CDR2 SVGAGI.

The chain combines TRBV9 with TRBJ1-2; 8 bases line up with TRBD1. The CDR3 is 14 amino acids. V was pared by 6 bases and J by 5 bases, with 9 bases of the junction left unmatched. From germline, CDR1 is SGDLS and CDR2 YYNGEE. This CDR3 reads CASKHQGADYGYTF. The CDR3 DNA follows: TGTGCCAGCAAGCATCAGGGGGCAGATTATGGCTACACCTTC. Drawing the rest from reference TRBV9 and TRBJ1-2, the complete variable domain is DSGVTQTPKHLITATGQRVTLRCSPRSGDLSVYWYQQSLDQGLQFLIQYYNGEERAKGNILERFSAQQFPDLHSELNLSSLELGDSALYFCASKHQGADYGYTFGSGTRLTVV.

The V gene is TRBV10-2, the J gene TRBJ1-5, with D possibly matching TRBD1 (6 bases). From germline, CDR1 is WSHSY and CDR2 SAAADI. This CDR3 comprises 15 residues. Trimming took off 6 bases at V and 1 base at J, with 13 bases between the two ends. The CDR3 sequence is CASRVGGASNQPQHF. CDR3 DNA sequence: TGCGCCAGCAGGGTTGGGGGGGCAAGCAATCAGCCCCAGCATTTT.

The gene calls are TRBV6-5 and TRBJ1-1; 8 positions match TRBD1. The CDR3 length is 13 residues. Trimming took 2 bases from V and 7 from J; bases not matched to a gene: 3. The germline CDR1 and CDR2 sequences are MNHEY and SVGAGI. The DNA of the CDR3 is TGTGCCAGCAGTTACAGGGGGACAGGTGAAGCTTTCTTT. This codes for CASSYRGTGEAFF.

The chain carries TRBV5-6 and TRBJ2-5; D gene unclear. Germline loops: CDR1 SGHDT, CDR2 YYEEEE. The CDR3 is 14 amino acids. V was shortened by 3 bases and J by 1 base, with 10 bases between the two germline ends. CDR3 sequence (DNA): TGTGCCAGCAGCTCCGGACGGATCCAAGAGACCCAGTACTTC. Its protein product is CASSSGRIQETQYF.

The chain joins TRBV6-1 to TRBJ2-7, with D maybe TRBD1 (6 bases). The V gene lost 10 bases and the J gene lost 5 bases, with 15 bases spanning the gap. The CDR3 consists of 12 residues. Germline CDR1 MNHNS, CDR2 SASEGT. CDR3 sequence: CATVGTLDEQYF. The CDR3 region has the DNA TGTGCCACCGTCGGGACATTGGACGAGCAGTACTTC.

This chain connects TRBV6-4 to TRBJ1-2, with TRBD1 as a possible D gene (5 bases). The CDR3 sequence is 15 residues long. V shed 5 bases and J shed 0 bases, with 13 bases lying between them. Germline loops: CDR1 MRHNA, CDR2 SNTAGT. In nucleotides, the CDR3 is TGTGCCAGCAGTCCCAACCAGGGCACTAACTATGGCTACACCTTC. The encoded protein is CASSPNQGTNYGYTF.

The rearrangement links TRBV6-1 to TRBJ1-2, with D tentatively TRBD1 (5 bases). Trimming removed 1 base from V and 9 bases from J, with 18 bases in between. The CDR3 runs to 15 residues. Germline values: CDR1 MNHNS, CDR2 SASEGT. In DNA, the CDR3 is TGTGCCAGCAGTGAAGGTCCCTTCGGGGGAGACAGCTACACCTTC. Its protein product is CASSEGPFGGDSYTF.

This sequence joins TRBV4-1 and TRBJ2-7, with 8 bases aligning to TRBD2. The CDR3 has 15 residues. Germline V gene lookup returns CDR1 MGHRA and CDR2 YSYEKL. The V and J ends lost 2 bases and 3 bases, in that order; junction bases with no gene match: 6. The CDR3 sequence is CASSQNSGGNYEQYF. The CDR3 bases are TGCGCCAGCAGCCAAAACAGCGGGGGTAACTACGAGCAGTACTTC.

The CDR3 region is CASSLSQGVREQYF. In DNA form, the CDR3 reads TGTGCCAGCAGTTTATCTCAGGGAGTCCGCGAGCAGTACTTC. The gene calls are TRBV6-6 and TRBJ2-7, with D perhaps assigned TRBD1 or TRBD2 (5 bases each). The V end lost 4 bases, the J end lost 6 bases, and 16 bases lay between the germline ends. The germline V gene encodes CDR1 MNHNY and CDR2 SVGAGI (reference sequence). The CDR3 extends over 14 amino acids.

The CDR3 sequence is CASSLDTSGAYNEQFF. The CDR3 DNA follows: TGTGCCAGCAGCTTAGATACTAGCGGGGCCTACAATGAGCAGTTCTTC. The V gene is TRBV11-3, the J gene TRBJ2-1; 10 bases agree with TRBD2. This CDR3 spans 16 amino acids. CDR1 SGHNT and CDR2 YENEEA come from the germline V gene. Trimming took 0 bases from V and 2 from J; bases not matched to a gene: 1.

V and J are TRBV28 and TRBJ1-1; D is unclear. V gave up 3 bases and J gave up 4 bases, with 9 bases separating them. The CDR3 is 13 residues long. The V gene's germline CDR1 is MDHEN and CDR2 SYDVKM. CDR3 in amino acids: CASSFVESTEAFF. DNA of the CDR3: TGTGCCAGCAGTTTCGTTGAGAGCACTGAAGCTTTCTTT.